Each of the 26 T cell receptor beta chains below was sequenced from the same sample in a study of cytomegalovirus exposure and HLA in healthy donors. In the PCR, 60 Vbeta and 13 Jbeta primers were used. Method: immunoSEQ multiplex PCR; TCRdb's copy keeps in-frame clones and lacks some. Among around 99,000 clones listed, 70% to 80% were seen once. Specimen: PBMCs. These receptors all come from a man aged 18 to 30 in good health and CMV-seronegative.

The rearrangement uses TRBV7-2 and TRBJ1-4; no reliable D call. Trimming took 5 bases from V and 5 from J, leaving 15 bases between them. Germline V gene sequence: CDR1 SGHTA, CDR2 FQGNSA. This CDR3 has 15 residues. The CDR3 spells CASSPRVSQNEKLFF. The CDR3 DNA reads as TGTGCCAGCAGCCCCCGGGTCAGTCAAAATGAAAAACTGTTTTTT.

About this clone: A read error may account for a junction end that differs from germline. The V call is TRBV7-7, the J call TRBJ1-3, with 7 bases aligning to TRBD1. Per the germline V gene, CDR1 is SSHAT and CDR2 is FNYEAQ (reference sequence). The CDR3 consists of 13 residues. Here the CDR3 DNA reads TGTGCTAGCAGCTTAAAACAGGGGAACACCATATATTTT. This sequence encodes CASSLKQGNTIYF.

This chain links TRBV7-3 with TRBJ2-2; D possibly corresponds to TRBD2 (6 bases). Deletions cut 4 bases from V and 1 base from J, with 16 bases between. Per germline, CDR1 SGHTA and CDR2 FQGTGA. The CDR3 sequence is 17 residues long. CDR3 protein: CASSSYPGGENTGELFF. The CDR3 nucleotides read TGTGCCAGCAGCTCCTACCCCGGGGGAGAGAACACCGGGGAGCTGTTTTTT.

This chain uses TRBV7-2 with TRBJ1-1; D not resolved. CDR1 is SGHTA and CDR2 is FQGNSA in the germline V gene. The V and J ends lost 2 bases and 1 base respectively, with 11 bases between them. The CDR3 consists of 15 residues. This CDR3 is CASSLMGATNTEAFF. CDR3 sequence (DNA): TGTGCCAGCAGCTTAATGGGCGCGACGAACACTGAAGCTTTCTTT.

The chain uses TRBV6-5 and TRBJ2-1; D call uncertain. V was trimmed by 2 bases and J by 7 bases, leaving 9 bases between them. The germline CDR1 and CDR2 sequences are MNHEY and SVGAGI. This CDR3 is built from 13 residues. The CDR3 bases are TGTGCCAGCAGTTACGGGCTGACAAATGAGCAGTTCTTC. Translation gives CASSYGLTNEQFF.

V gene TRBV5-1 combines with J gene TRBJ1-2, with D possibly matching TRBD1 (5 bases). This CDR3 spans 14 amino acids. The V gene lost 0 bases and the J gene lost 4 bases, with 10 bases spanning the gap. Germline CDR1 reads SGHRS; CDR2 reads YFSETQ. CDR3 sequence (DNA): TGCGCCAGCAGCTTGGCAGGGATTGGCTATGGCTACACCTTC. Translating gives CASSLAGIGYGYTF.

The chain carries TRBV5-4 and TRBJ1-1; tentatively, D is TRBD1 (6 bases). The V end was cut by 3 bases, the J end by 4 bases, with 19 bases between. The CDR3 loop spans 16 amino acids. Germline V gene sequence: CDR1 SGHNT, CDR2 YYREEE (reference sequence). The CDR3: CASSSPQGQWGTEAFF. CDR3 nucleotides: TGTGCCAGCAGCTCGCCCCAGGGGCAGTGGGGCACTGAAGCTTTCTTT.

The chain employs TRBV4-3 and TRBJ2-7, with TRBD2 matching over 7 bases. J lost 2 bases, V lost 0 bases, and 4 bases had no gene match. This CDR3 is 15 amino acids long. The germline gives CDR1 LGHNA, CDR2 YSLEER. The CDR3 protein is CASSQDGGGTYEQYF. CDR3 DNA sequence: TGCGCCAGCAGCCAAGATGGGGGGGGAACCTACGAGCAGTACTTC.

V is TRBV5-8 and J is TRBJ2-5; 8 bases fit TRBD2. Unmatched junction bases numbered 7, after V lost 3 bases and J lost 3 bases. Germline-derived CDR1 and CDR2 are SGHTS and YDEGEE. The CDR3 length is 15 residues. CDR3 region: CASSSGSRGEETQYF. The CDR3 DNA is TGTGCCAGCAGCTCGGGTTCGCGGGGGGAAGAGACCCAGTACTTC. Supplemented by reference TRBV5-8 and TRBJ2-5, the full variable domain reads EAGVTQSPTHLIKTRGQQATLRCSPISGHTSVYWYQQALGLGLQFLLWYDEGEERNRGNFPPRFSGRQFPNYSSELNVNALELEDSALYLCASSSGSRGEETQYFGPGTRLLVL.

The chain employs TRBV7-2 and TRBJ1-2; D is uncertain. This CDR3 spans 15 amino acids. CDR1 is SGHTA and CDR2 is FQGNSA in the germline V gene. With 0 bases removed from V and 4 bases from J, the gap between germline ends came to 12 bases. Here the CDR3 DNA reads TGTGCCAGCAGCTTAGCGGGAGAGAAGCCCTATGGCTACACCTTC. The encoded protein is CASSLAGEKPYGYTF. The whole variable domain, remainder taken from reference TRBV7-2 and TRBJ1-2, is GAGVSQSPSNKVTEKGKDVELRCDPISGHTALYWYRQSLGQGLEFLIYFQGNSAPDKSGLPSDRFSAERTGGSVSTLTIQRTQQEDSAVYLCASSLAGEKPYGYTFGSGTRLTVV.

This rearrangement joins TRBV18 to TRBJ2-7, with 8 bases lining up with TRBD1. Trimming took 6 bases from V and 10 from J; bases not matched to a gene: 5. Germline CDR1 reads KGHSH; CDR2 reads LQKENI. The CDR3 runs 11 residues. CDR3 coding DNA: TGTGCCAGCTCGCCCGGACAGGGACAGTACTTC. This encodes CASSPGQGQYF. The full variable domain, completed using reference TRBV18 and TRBJ2-7, is NAGVMQNPRHLVRRRGQEARLRCSPMKGHSHVYWYRQLPEEGLKFMVYLQKENIIDESGMPKERFSAEFPKEGPSILRIQQVVRGDSAAYFCASSPGQGQYFGPGTRLTVT.

A few counts support this clone. CDR3 sequence: CASTSGGFFAEAFF. In DNA form, the CDR3 reads TGTGCCAGCACCTCAGGGGGATTTTTTGCTGAAGCTTTCTTT. The chain carries TRBV6-5 and TRBJ1-1; 7 nucleotides agree with TRBD1. The CDR3 extends over 14 amino acids. Germline V gene lookup returns CDR1 MNHEY and CDR2 SVGAGI. Trimming at V came to 7 bases and at J to 6 bases, leaving 11 bases not matched to a gene.

In its sample, this clone was seen a few times. The chain recombines TRBV7-6 with TRBJ1-1, with D unclear. The V gene lost 5 bases and the J gene lost 1 base, with 8 bases spanning the gap. Germline values: CDR1 SGHVS, CDR2 FNYEAQ. The CDR3 sequence is 13 residues long. The CDR3 DNA reads TGTGCCAGCAGCCAGGATTCGAACACTGAAGCTTTCTTT. The encoded protein is CASSQDSNTEAFF.

The rearrangement joins TRBV9 to TRBJ1-1, with TRBD1 matching over 9 bases. V lost 3 bases, J lost 5 bases, and 11 bases stayed unmatched. Germline V lookup: CDR1 SGDLS, CDR2 YYNGEE. The CDR3 is 16 residues long. The CDR3: CASSGGPDRGRTEAFF. The CDR3 DNA is TGTGCCAGCAGCGGAGGCCCGGACAGGGGTAGGACTGAAGCTTTCTTT.

This chain connects TRBV7-9 to TRBJ1-2; 9 positions agree with TRBD1. The CDR3 is 14 residues long. The V and J ends lost 5 bases and 4 bases, in that order; junction bases with no gene match: 5. CDR1 is SEHNR and CDR2 is FQNEAQ in the germline V gene (reference sequence). CDR3 nucleotides: TGTGCCAGCAGCACAGGACAGGGGTTCTATGGCTACACCTTC. Translating it yields CASSTGQGFYGYTF.

In DNA, the CDR3 is TGTGCCAGCAGTGGGGGACTAGCGGAGACCCAGTACTTC. Translating it yields CASSGGLAETQYF. This chain uses TRBV2 with TRBJ2-5; TRBD2 matches 10 bases. In germline, CDR1 is SNHLY, CDR2 FYNNEI. The V segment lost 4 bases and the J segment 5 bases; nucleotides outside the gene matches: 1. The length of the CDR3 is 13 residues.

The V gene is TRBV19, the J gene TRBJ1-2; TRBD1 matches 7 bases. Germline CDR1 LNHDA, CDR2 SQIVND (reference sequence). The CDR3 covers 14 residues. The V and J ends lost 6 bases and 6 bases, in that order; junction bases with no gene match: 10. The CDR3 sequence is CASSPDRAWDGYTF. The DNA of the CDR3 is TGTGCCAGTAGCCCAGACAGGGCTTGGGATGGCTACACCTTC.

The chain combines TRBV19 with TRBJ2-3, with TRBD1 matching over 9 bases. Germline trimming cut 6 bases from V and 1 base from J; bases unmatched to any gene: 2. CDR1 is LNHDA and CDR2 is SQIVND in the germline V gene (reference sequence). The CDR3 totals 14 residues. CDR3 region: CASRWTGGTDTQYF. In nucleotides, the CDR3 is TGTGCCAGTAGGTGGACAGGGGGCACAGATACGCAGTATTTT.

This chain connects TRBV7-9 to TRBJ2-3; 12 positions match TRBD2. Trimming took 2 bases from V and 6 from J; bases not matched to a gene: 6. Germline loops: CDR1 SEHNR, CDR2 FQNEAQ (reference sequence). This CDR3 spans 16 amino acids. CDR3 in DNA: TGTGCCAGCAGCTTACTAGCGGGGGGGCCTGGCGATACGCAGTATTTT. Encoded protein: CASSLLAGGPGDTQYF.

The chain joins TRBV7-3 to TRBJ2-7, with TRBD1 matching 11 bases. Germline CDR1 SGHTA, CDR2 FQGTGA. This CDR3 region has 14 residues. J lost 8 bases, V lost 4 bases, and 7 bases had no gene match. The CDR3: CASSSGQGASQQYF. CDR3 nucleotides: TGTGCCAGCAGCTCTGGACAGGGGGCCAGTCAGCAGTACTTC.

The chain joins TRBV6-6 to TRBJ2-3; 7 nucleotides agree with TRBD1. After removal of 1 base from V and 1 base from J, the junction contained 2 bases not matched to a gene. Germline V gene lookup returns CDR1 MNHNY and CDR2 SVGAGI (reference sequence). This CDR3 region has 15 residues. As DNA, the CDR3 is TGTGCCAGCAGTTACTTTGGACAGGGCACAGATACGCAGTATTTT. Translated: CASSYFGQGTDTQYF.

The rearrangement uses TRBV11-1 and TRBJ1-5; 7 nucleotides line up with TRBD1. V was clipped by 6 bases and J by 7 bases; unmatched bases: 6. Germline CDR1 is SGHAT and CDR2 is FQDESV (reference sequence). The CDR3 is made up of 13 amino acids. The CDR3: CASSWNRGQPQHF. Here the CDR3 DNA reads TGTGCCAGCAGTTGGAACAGGGGACAGCCCCAGCATTTT.

The rearrangement joins TRBV27 to TRBJ2-5; TRBD1 matches at 8 bases. Germline V lookup: CDR1 MNHEY, CDR2 SMNVEV (reference sequence). The CDR3 length is 15 residues. The J segment lost 5 bases and the V segment lost 3 bases, leaving 8 bases of the junction unmatched. The CDR3 DNA reads TGTGCCAGCAGTTTTATGGCAGGGGGCATGGAGACCCAGTACTTC. This encodes CASSFMAGGMETQYF.

The rearrangement joins TRBV27 to TRBJ1-2; D is possibly TRBD1 (6 bases). With 6 bases removed from V and 4 bases from J, the gap between germline ends came to 12 bases. The germline V gene encodes CDR1 MNHEY and CDR2 SMNVEV (reference sequence). The CDR3 is 13 amino acids. DNA for the CDR3: TGTGCCAGCAGGCAGGGGCACCGCTATGGCTACACCTTC. This sequence encodes CASRQGHRYGYTF.

V and J are TRBV7-9 and TRBJ2-2, with D unresolved. The CDR3 runs to 14 residues. The V end lost 6 bases, the J end lost 4 bases, and 12 bases lay between the germline ends. CDR1 and CDR2 (germline): SEHNR, FQNEAQ (reference sequence). The CDR3 loop is CASRPLRGTGELFF. CDR3 DNA: TGTGCCAGCAGACCACTCCGAGGCACCGGGGAGCTGTTTTTT.

The J gene is TRBJ2-3, the V gene TRBV7-3; 9 nucleotides line up with TRBD2. Germline V gene data show CDR1 as SGHTA and CDR2 as FQGTGA. The junction had 6 bases not matched to a gene; V was cut back by 1 base and J by 1 base. This CDR3 spans 17 amino acids. Written as DNA, the CDR3 is TGTGCCAGCAGCTTAAGGGAAGCGGGGGGACGCACAGATACGCAGTATTTT. Amino acid sequence: CASSLREAGGRTDTQYF.